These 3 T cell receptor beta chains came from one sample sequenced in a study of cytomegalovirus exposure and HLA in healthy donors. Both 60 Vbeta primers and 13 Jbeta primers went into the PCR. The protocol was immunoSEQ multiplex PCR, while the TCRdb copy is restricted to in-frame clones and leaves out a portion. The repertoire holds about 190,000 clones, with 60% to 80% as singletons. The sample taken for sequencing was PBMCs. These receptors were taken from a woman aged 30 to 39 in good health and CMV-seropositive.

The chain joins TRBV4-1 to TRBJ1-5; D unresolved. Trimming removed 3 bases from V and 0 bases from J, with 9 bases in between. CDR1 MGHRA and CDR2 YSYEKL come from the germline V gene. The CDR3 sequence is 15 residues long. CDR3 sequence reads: CASSQVQYSNQPQHF. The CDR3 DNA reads TGCGCCAGCAGCCAGGTACAGTATAGCAATCAGCCCCAGCATTTT.

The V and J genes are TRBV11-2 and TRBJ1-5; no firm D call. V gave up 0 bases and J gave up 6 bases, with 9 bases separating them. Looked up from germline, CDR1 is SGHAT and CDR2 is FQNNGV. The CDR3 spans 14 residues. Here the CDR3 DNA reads TGTGCCAGCAGCTTAGACCGGGGAGGTCAGCCCCAGCATTTT. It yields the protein CASSLDRGGQPQHF.

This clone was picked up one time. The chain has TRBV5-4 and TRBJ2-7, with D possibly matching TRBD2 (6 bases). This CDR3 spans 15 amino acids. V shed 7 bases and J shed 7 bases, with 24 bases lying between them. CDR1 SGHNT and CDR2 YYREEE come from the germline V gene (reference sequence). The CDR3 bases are TGTGCCAGCGGTCCTAGGAGGGGAGAGGCGGTTGAGCAGTACTTC. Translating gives CASGPRRGEAVEQYF.